Listed below are T cell receptor beta chains from one sample, sequenced in a study of immune characteristics of hereditary and idiopathic chronic pancreatitis. The protocol was immunoSEQ multiplex PCR, while the TCRdb copy is restricted to in-frame clones and leaves out a portion. This table has 11,000 to 15,000 clones, roughly 80% appearing once. The sequenced material came from pancreas tissue with hereditary chronic pancreatitis. All receptors come from a human donor with chronic pancreatitis. The CDR3 runs from the conserved cysteine through the conserved F or W. The D gene is left open where the match is weak. Not all rows give a size; the values are once, few, many and, for expanded clones, a class.

V	D	size	J	CDR3	DNA
TRBV20-1	TRBD2	.	TRBJ2-3	CSASPLGRGRASDTQYF	TGCAGTGCTAGTCCCCTCGGGCGCGGGAGGGCCTCAGATACGCAGTATTTT
TRBV7-3	.	medium-sized	TRBJ2-2	CASKEGTGTGELFF	TGTGCCAGCAAGGAGGGAACGGGAACCGGGGAGCTGTTTTTT
TRBV3-1/TRBV3-2	TRBD2	few	TRBJ2-3	CASSQDLPGGLAATDTQYF	TGTGCCAGCAGCCAAGATCTCCCCGGCGGACTAGCGGCCACAGATACGCAGTATTTT
TRBV9	TRBD2	once	TRBJ2-2	CASSPRLADYTGELFF	TGTGCCAGCAGCCCCCGGCTAGCGGACTACACCGGGGAGCTGTTTTTT
TRBV7-9	TRBD2	.	TRBJ2-2	CASLAGAGTGELFF	TGTGCCAGCCTAGCGGGAGCCGGCACCGGGGAGCTGTTTTTT
TRBV25-1	.	.	TRBJ2-1	CASTPTDRYNEQFF	TGTGCCAGCACCCCGACAGACCGGTACAATGAGCAGTTCTTC
TRBV5-1	TRBD2	few	TRBJ2-5	CASSVGGGSQETQYF	TGCGCCAGCAGCGTTGGGGGGGGTTCCCAAGAGACCCAGTACTTC
TRBV7-2	TRBD1	once	TRBJ2-1	CASSSSSTGPNEQFF	TGTGCCAGCAGCTCCAGCTCGACAGGGCCCAATGAGCAGTTCTTC
TRBV19	.	.	TRBJ2-7	CASSIGALSYEQYF	TGTGCCAGTAGTATAGGGGCACTCAGCTACGAGCAGTACTTC
TRBV10-3	.	.	TRBJ2-1	CAIRQMGEQFF	TGTGCCATCAGGCAGATGGGTGAGCAGTTCTTC
TRBV23-1	.	.	TRBJ1-3	CASSQFGRPVSGNTIYF	TGCGCCAGCAGTCAATTCGGACGGCCGGTCTCTGGAAACACCATATATTTT
TRBV7-9	.	.	TRBJ1-3	CASSLGQTPSGNTIYF	TGTGCCAGCAGCTTAGGACAGACCCCCTCTGGAAACACCATATATTTT
TRBV18	TRBD2	.	TRBJ2-2	CASSPSSGETGELFF	TGTGCCAGCTCACCATCTAGCGGTGAGACCGGGGAGCTGTTTTTT
TRBV6-6	TRBD1	.	TRBJ2-7	CASSKGQGVFYEQYF	TGTGCCAGCAGCAAGGGACAGGGGGTCTTCTACGAGCAGTACTTC
TRBV4-1	.	.	TRBJ1-1	CASSHPQGGGTEAFF	TGCGCCAGCAGCCATCCCCAGGGCGGGGGAACTGAAGCTTTCTTT